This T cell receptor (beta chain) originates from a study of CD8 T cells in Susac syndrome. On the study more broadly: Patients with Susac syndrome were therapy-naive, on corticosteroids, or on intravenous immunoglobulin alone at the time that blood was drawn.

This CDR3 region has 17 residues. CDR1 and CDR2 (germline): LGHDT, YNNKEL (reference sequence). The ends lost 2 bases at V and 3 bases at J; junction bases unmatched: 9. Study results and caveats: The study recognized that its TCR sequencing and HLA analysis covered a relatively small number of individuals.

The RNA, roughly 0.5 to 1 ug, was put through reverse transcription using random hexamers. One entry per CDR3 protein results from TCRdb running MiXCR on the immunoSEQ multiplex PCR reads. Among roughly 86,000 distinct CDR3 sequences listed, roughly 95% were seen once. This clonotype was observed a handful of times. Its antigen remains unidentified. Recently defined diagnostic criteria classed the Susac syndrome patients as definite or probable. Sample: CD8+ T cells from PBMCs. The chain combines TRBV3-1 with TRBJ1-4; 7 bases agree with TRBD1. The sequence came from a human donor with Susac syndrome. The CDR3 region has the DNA TGTGCCAGCAGCCAACCTTCCGACAGGGATCCTAATGAAAAACTGTTTTTT. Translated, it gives CASSQPSDRDPNEKLFF.